A single sample is the source of the 21 T cell receptor beta chains below, sequenced in a study of identical twins. Using its own MiXCR run on the 5' RACE reads, TCRdb lists one record per CDR3 protein. The sample includes approximately 700,000 distinct CDR3 sequences, roughly 18% of them seen just once. Separately, the same data were catalogued under a study of T cells expressing NK-cell markers.

The sequencing sample was made of PBMCs. The receptors shown here come from a woman aged 18-29 years in good health.

This sequence joins TRBV29-1 and TRBJ1-1; weak D call: TRBD1 (6 bases). CDR1 SQVTM and CDR2 ANQGSEA come from the germline V gene. Deletions cut 7 bases from V and 2 bases from J, with 23 bases between. The length of the CDR3 is 16 residues. The CDR3: CSASRGRGSSNTEAFF. CDR3 sequence (DNA): TGCAGCGCCAGCAGGGGTCGGGGGTCCTCAAACACTGAAGCTTTCTTT.

A few counts support this clonotype. The chain is built from TRBV9 and TRBJ1-5; D gene ambiguous. Trimming removed 0 bases at V and 3 bases at J, with 10 bases between. Germline V gene sequence: CDR1 SGDLS, CDR2 YYNGEE. There are 15 residues in the CDR3. The CDR3 sequence is CASSVVSPPNQPQHF. The CDR3, as DNA: TGTGCCAGCAGCGTAGTAAGTCCCCCCAATCAGCCCCAGCATTTT. The full variable domain, its missing parts supplied by reference TRBV9 and TRBJ1-5, is DSGVTQTPKHLITATGQRVTLRCSPRSGDLSVYWYQQSLDQGLQFLIQYYNGEERAKGNILERFSAQQFPDLHSELNLSSLELGDSALYFCASSVVSPPNQPQHFGDGTRLSIL.

The V and J genes are TRBV6-1 and TRBJ1-5, with D possibly matching TRBD1 (5 bases). V was pared by 8 bases and J by 7 bases, with 15 bases between. In germline, CDR1 is MNHNS, CDR2 SASEGT. The CDR3 extends over 13 amino acids. Written as DNA, the CDR3 is TGTGCCAGCTATCAGGGCGCGGGGCAGCCCCAGCATTTT. It specifies CASYQGAGQPQHF.

The chain employs TRBV29-1 and TRBJ2-1, with D unclear. Germline CDR1 SQVTM, CDR2 ANQGSEA. The V end was cut by 6 bases, the J end by 3 bases, with 9 bases between. This CDR3 is 12 amino acids long. The CDR3 nucleotides are TGCAGCGTCCGCAGATTCTACAATGAGCAGTTCTTC. Translated: CSVRRFYNEQFF.

V is TRBV7-9 and J is TRBJ2-1; a weak D match, TRBD2 (5 bases). Looked up from germline, CDR1 is SEHNR and CDR2 is FQNEAQ (reference sequence). The V end lost 3 bases, the J end lost 3 bases, and 12 bases lay between the germline ends. The CDR3 is made up of 15 amino acids. Written as DNA, the CDR3 is TGTGCCAGCAGCTTCCCCCGGGATAGCTACAATGAGCAGTTCTTC. Its protein product is CASSFPRDSYNEQFF.

The chain is built from TRBV29-1 and TRBJ2-3; TRBD1 agrees at 10 bases. CDR3 length: 14 residues. Germline V gene sequence: CDR1 SQVTM, CDR2 ANQGSEA. V lost 6 bases, J lost 4 bases, and 7 bases stayed unmatched. The CDR3 loop is CSVATGGEADTQYF. The CDR3 DNA reads as TGCAGCGTCGCGACAGGGGGCGAGGCAGATACGCAGTATTTT.

The table lists this clonotype with a few counts. This chain joins TRBV6-1 and TRBJ2-3; 11 bases match TRBD2. The J segment lost 5 bases and the V segment lost 8 bases, leaving 9 bases of the junction unmatched. Germline V CDR1 and CDR2: MNHNS, SASEGT. The CDR3 has 15 amino acids. CDR3 loop: CASSIAGGPLDTQYF. In DNA, the CDR3 is TGTGCCAGCTCCATAGCGGGAGGGCCGTTAGATACGCAGTATTTT.

This clonotype has only a few counts. The rearrangement joins TRBV7-8 to TRBJ1-4, with D uncertain. The germline gives CDR1 SGHVS, CDR2 FQNEAQ. The V end was cut by 5 bases, the J end by 7 bases, with 17 bases between. This CDR3 is 15 amino acids long. The CDR3 here is CASSPGRARAEKLFF. The CDR3 DNA follows: TGTGCCAGCAGCCCCGGACGGGCGCGGGCTGAAAAACTGTTTTTT. The full variable domain, rest sourced from reference TRBV7-8 and TRBJ1-4, is GAGVSQSPRYKVAKRGQDVALRCDPISGHVSLFWYQQALGQGPEFLTYFQNEAQLDKSGLPSDRFFAERPEGSVSTLKIQRTQQEDSAVYLCASSPGRARAEKLFFGSGTQLSVL.

Only a few counts were recorded for this clonotype. This chain links TRBV11-2 with TRBJ1-3; D remains unclear. Trimming took 3 bases from V and 11 from J, leaving 2 bases between them. The CDR3 has 9 amino acids. The germline V gene has CDR1 SGHAT and CDR2 FQNNGV. The CDR3 is CASSFPIYF. In DNA form, the CDR3 reads TGTGCCAGCAGCTTCCCCATATATTTT.

This clonotype was counted between two and nine times. This chain joins TRBV25-1 and TRBJ1-3; D is uncertain. The germline V gene encodes CDR1 MGHDK and CDR2 SYGVNS. The CDR3 contains 13 residues. V was clipped by 4 bases and J by 3 bases, with 7 bases between them. CDR3 protein: CASSGWGGNTIYF. DNA for the CDR3: TGTGCCAGCAGTGGTTGGGGTGGAAACACCATATATTTT.

The chain has TRBV28 and TRBJ2-7; D perhaps matches TRBD1 (7 bases). The germline V gene encodes CDR1 MDHEN and CDR2 SYDVKM. The CDR3 spans 16 residues. Deletions cut 11 bases from V and 3 bases from J, with 26 bases between. The CDR3 is CASGGGSGTDYYEQYF. Written as DNA, the CDR3 is TGTGCCTCAGGAGGAGGGTCCGGGACAGACTACTACGAGCAGTACTTC.

The J gene is TRBJ1-3, the V gene TRBV11-2; 8 nucleotides match TRBD1. This CDR3 has 15 residues. After removal of 5 bases from V and 0 bases from J, the junction contained 3 bases not matched to a gene. The V gene's germline CDR1 is SGHAT and CDR2 FQNNGV. The CDR3 DNA reads TGTGCCAGCAGCCGACAGGGGCACTCTGGAAACACCATATATTTT. This sequence encodes CASSRQGHSGNTIYF.

The chain recombines TRBV6-1 with TRBJ2-7; no clear D gene. The germline V and J ends were trimmed by 7 bases and 6 bases, with 13 bases remaining between them. Germline CDR1 reads MNHNS; CDR2 reads SASEGT. The length of the CDR3 is 12 residues. This chain's CDR3 is CASIRSLGEQYF. The CDR3 DNA reads TGTGCCAGCATCCGCAGTCTTGGCGAGCAGTACTTC.

This chain uses TRBV5-1 with TRBJ2-5; D may be TRBD2 (7 bases). CDR3 size: 15 residues. Trimming took 1 base from V and 3 from J, leaving 13 bases between them. Looked up from germline, CDR1 is SGHRS and CDR2 is YFSETQ. The CDR3 reads CASSLSRGGEETQYF. The CDR3, as DNA: TGCGCCAGCAGCTTGAGCAGGGGAGGGGAAGAGACCCAGTACTTC.

The chain uses TRBV7-9 and TRBJ2-1; TRBD2 agrees at 7 bases. The V segment lost 0 bases and the J segment 4 bases; nucleotides outside the gene matches: 6. Germline V gene lookup returns CDR1 SEHNR and CDR2 FQNEAQ (reference sequence). CDR3 length equals 16 residues. The DNA of the CDR3 is TGTGCCAGCAGCTTAGCCCTAGCGGTTTTTTACAATGAGCAGTTCTTC. Residues: CASSLALAVFYNEQFF. The full variable domain, in which reference TRBV7-9 and TRBJ2-1 provide the parts outside the CDR3, is DTGVSQNPRHKITKRGQNVTFRCDPISEHNRLYWYRQTLGQGPEFLTYFQNEAQLEKSRLLSDRFSAERPKGSFSTLEIQRTEQGDSAMYLCASSLALAVFYNEQFFGPGTRLTVL.

V gene TRBV14 combines with J gene TRBJ2-2; 12 bases agree with TRBD2. Germline V CDR1 and CDR2: SGHDN, FVKESK. CDR3 length equals 17 residues. After removal of 3 bases from V and 3 bases from J, the junction contained 5 bases not matched to a gene. CDR3 amino acids: CASSHRLAGDHTGELFF. CDR3 nucleotide sequence: TGTGCCAGCAGCCACCGACTAGCGGGAGACCACACCGGGGAGCTGTTTTTT.

The rearrangement joins TRBV11-1 to TRBJ2-3; D is uncertain. Per germline, CDR1 SGHAT and CDR2 FQDESV (reference sequence). Trimming pared 1 base from V and 2 bases from J, leaving 16 bases between. This CDR3 spans 17 amino acids. The CDR3 region has the DNA TGTGCCAGCAGCTTAGGGTCCCATTCGACCCTCACAGATACGCAGTATTTT. Translated, it gives CASSLGSHSTLTDTQYF.

This clonotype turned up a few times. The V call is TRBV7-9, the J call TRBJ2-7; TRBD1 agrees at 7 bases. The CDR3 consists of 17 residues. After removal of 4 bases from V and 2 bases from J, the junction contained 14 bases not matched to a gene. Germline V gene lookup returns CDR1 SEHNR and CDR2 FQNEAQ (reference sequence). CDR3 nucleotide sequence: TGTGCCAGCAGCTCCAATCTATTCCGACAGGGCGCCTACGAGCAGTACTTC. As protein: CASSSNLFRQGAYEQYF.

In its sample, this clonotype was seen a few times. This chain uses TRBV29-1 with TRBJ2-5; the match to TRBD1 covers 7 bases. The V and J ends lost 7 bases and 9 bases, in that order; junction bases with no gene match: 14. CDR1 is SQVTM and CDR2 is ANQGSEA in the germline V gene. The CDR3 runs 13 residues. The CDR3 here is CSGVGQHSGAQYF. CDR3 bases: TGCAGCGGGGTGGGACAGCACTCTGGGGCCCAGTACTTC.

This clonotype was picked up a small number of times. This chain connects TRBV6-1 to TRBJ2-1, with 9 bases that match TRBD1. The CDR3 consists of 15 residues. In germline, CDR1 is MNHNS, CDR2 SASEGT. The V segment lost 5 bases and the J segment 6 bases; nucleotides outside the gene matches: 8. Here the CDR3 DNA reads TGTGCCAGCAGTCCATCGGGACAGGGATCCAATGAGCAGTTCTTC. As protein: CASSPSGQGSNEQFF.

This clonotype was counted between two and nine times. The CDR3: CASSPGGTGTEKLFF. The CDR3 nucleotides are TGTGCCAGCAGCCCGGGGGGGACAGGGACCGAAAAACTGTTTTTT. This sequence joins TRBV12-3 or TRBV12-4 and TRBJ1-4; 9 bases fit TRBD1. The CDR3 totals 15 residues. Trimming at V came to 6 bases and at J to 8 bases, leaving 10 bases not matched to a gene.